This TCR beta chain was obtained from a study of T cells after yellow fever vaccination. This clonotype was observed a few times. The length of the CDR3 is 13 residues. Looked up from germline, CDR1 is LGHDT and CDR2 is YNNKEL (reference sequence). Between the trimmed V and J ends, which lost 4 bases and 3 bases, there was a span of 9 bases. 5'RACE template switching generated TCR cDNA, adding a universal primer site and UMIs. Each CDR3 protein gets one entry after TCRdb re-called the 5' RACE reads with MiXCR. The table has hundreds of thousands of distinct CDR3 sequences, more than 9% seen once. The sequences come from PBMCs, collected on the day of the yellow fever booster vaccination. The genes are TRBV3-1 and TRBJ2-5, with D possibly TRBD2 on 6 matching bases. This receptor was obtained from a man aged 30 to 39 who received the YFV17D yellow fever vaccine. The chain's CDR3 is CASSPGGKETQYF. The CDR3 bases are TGTGCCAGCAGCCCCGGCGGGAAAGAGACCCAGTACTTC.